These 5 T cell receptor beta chains share one sample of origin, sequenced in a study of type 1 regulatory T cells. For these TCRs, the target antigens are not known. TCRdb re-called the reads through MiXCR, storing one row per CDR3 protein. The data hold about 65,000 distinct CDR3 sequences, with more than 45% observed a single time. Sequences were obtained from cultured non-Tr1 T cells, either the whole culture or a sorted T cell fraction (not recorded which). Every receptor here comes from a human donor in good health.

This clonotype showed up just a few times. The chain's CDR3 is CASRSARARENYGYTF. The CDR3 DNA reads as TGCGCCAGCAGATCCGCCAGGGCTCGAGAGAACTATGGCTACACCTTC. This chain links TRBV5-1 with TRBJ1-2; a weak D match, TRBD1 (5 bases). V was clipped by 5 bases and J by 2 bases, with 19 bases between them. The CDR3 runs to 16 residues. The germline CDR1 and CDR2 sequences are SGHRS and YFSETQ.

The chain recombines TRBV14 with TRBJ1-2; D remains unclear. Trimming cost V 4 bases and J 2 bases, with 20 bases left between them. The CDR3 is 17 residues long. Germline V gene lookup returns CDR1 SGHDN and CDR2 FVKESK. This CDR3 is CASSPSGLVGSNYGYTF. The CDR3 coding sequence is TGTGCCAGCAGCCCATCAGGTCTGGTTGGGTCCAACTATGGCTACACCTTC.

The chain employs TRBV7-2 and TRBJ2-5; TRBD1 agrees at 7 bases. V shed 3 bases, J shed 5 bases, and the junction held 9 bases outside the gene matches. CDR3 length: 15 amino acids. Germline CDR1 and CDR2: SGHTA and FQGNSA. The CDR3 bases are TGTGCCAGCAGCTTCCAGACAGGGAGTAGGGAGACCCAGTACTTC. Its protein is CASSFQTGSRETQYF.

Only a few counts were recorded for this clonotype. This chain connects TRBV6-1 to TRBJ1-6, with 12 bases identical to TRBD1. V gave up 4 bases and J gave up 6 bases; unmatched junction bases: 13. The length of the CDR3 is 19 residues. Germline V CDR1 and CDR2: MNHNS, SASEGT. CDR3 sequence: CASSVVFRDRGLVNSPLHF. The CDR3 region has the DNA TGTGCCAGCAGTGTAGTCTTCCGGGACAGGGGGCTAGTTAATTCACCCCTCCACTTT.

This clonotype turned up a few times. The chain joins TRBV5-6 to TRBJ2-7, with D possibly TRBD2 on 7 matching bases. The CDR3 length is 15 residues. V shed 4 bases and J shed 1 base, with 15 bases lying between them. Germline CDR1 SGHDT, CDR2 YYEEEE. Here the CDR3 reads CASSLTGRASYEQYF. CDR3 in DNA: TGTGCCAGCAGCCTAACAGGGAGGGCGTCCTACGAGCAGTACTTC. Based on the CDR3 plus reference TRBV5-6 and TRBJ2-7, the full variable domain is DAGVTQSPTHLIKTRGQQVTLRCSPKSGHDTVSWYQQALGQGPQFIFQYYEEEERQRGNFPDRFSGHQFPNYSSELNVNALLLGDSALYLCASSLTGRASYEQYFGPGTRLTVT.